Listed below are T cell receptor beta chains from one sample, sequenced in a study of early T cells in non-severe SARS-CoV-2 infection. TCRdb itself ran the 5' RACE reads through MiXCR, one entry per CDR3 protein. The sample lists roughly 90,000 distinct CDR3 sequences, 14% to 15% occurring once. Input material: whole blood. The source is an adult who was a healthcare worker with PCR-confirmed SARS-CoV-2 infection or an uninfected control (not recorded which). Each CDR3 is given with its conserved first and last residue. Fields, in order: J gene, V gene, D gene, clone size, CDR3 protein, CDR3 DNA. D genes are given only for firm matches. Rows give clone size only sometimes, using once, few, many, or a class for an expanded clone.

J: TRBJ1-3
V: TRBV28
D: -
size: many
CDR3: CASSLQGFSTGNTIYF
DNA: TGTGCCAGCAGTCTCCAGGGCTTCTCCACTGGAAACACCATATATTTT

J: TRBJ2-6
V: TRBV27
D: TRBD1
size: many
CDR3: CASSFKPSGGLSGANVLTF
DNA: TGTGCCAGCAGTTTTAAGCCGTCAGGGGGCCTCTCTGGGGCCAACGTCCTGACTTTC

J: TRBJ2-1
V: TRBV4-1
D: -
size: few
CDR3: CASSQVRVVTEQFF
DNA: TGCGCCAGCAGCCAAGTAAGGGTGGTTACTGAGCAGTTCTTC

J: TRBJ2-5
V: TRBV6-6
D: -
size: -
CDR3: CASSYDSPKETQYF
DNA: TGTGCCAGCAGTTACGACTCCCCTAAAGAGACCCAGTACTTC

J: TRBJ2-2
V: TRBV12-3/TRBV12-4
D: -
size: few
CDR3: CASSLKDLRTGELFF
DNA: TGTGCCAGCAGTTTAAAGGACTTGCGCACCGGGGAGCTGTTTTTT

J: TRBJ1-6
V: TRBV2
D: TRBD1
size: few
CDR3: CASSVQGKGDSPLHF
DNA: TGTGCCAGCAGTGTACAGGGGAAAGGTGATTCACCCCTCCACTTT

J: TRBJ2-2
V: TRBV6-1
D: -
size: many
CDR3: CASSGAYTGELFF
DNA: TGTGCCAGCAGTGGGGCCTACACCGGGGAGCTGTTTTTT

J: TRBJ1-4
V: TRBV6-1
D: TRBD1
size: many
CDR3: CASSGGQGAPTNEKLFF
DNA: TGTGCCAGCAGTGGGGGACAGGGGGCTCCAACTAATGAAAAACTGTTTTTT

J: TRBJ1-2
V: TRBV5-8
D: -
size: -
CDR3: CASSPGAMSGHGYTF
DNA: TGTGCCAGCAGCCCGGGGGCCATGTCGGGCCATGGCTACACCTTC

J: TRBJ2-1
V: TRBV12-3/TRBV12-4
D: -
size: -
CDR3: CASSLHLLQMDEQFF
DNA: TGTGCCAGCAGTTTGCACCTCCTCCAGATGGATGAGCAGTTCTTC

J: TRBJ2-5
V: TRBV11-2
D: -
size: few
CDR3: CASSLRPEETQYF
DNA: TGTGCCAGCAGCTTAAGGCCGGAAGAGACCCAGTACTTC

J: TRBJ2-3
V: TRBV29-1
D: TRBD2
size: few
CDR3: CSVEDWASGDTDTQYF
DNA: TGCAGCGTTGAAGATTGGGCTAGCGGGGACACAGATACGCAGTATTTT

J: TRBJ1-6
V: TRBV19
D: -
size: -
CDR3: CASNPNGQSNSPLHF
DNA: TGTGCCAGCAACCCCAACGGACAGTCTAATTCACCCCTCCACTTT

J: TRBJ2-5
V: TRBV7-7
D: -
size: -
CDR3: CASSLGTSRDETQYF
DNA: TGTGCCAGCAGCTTGGGCACTTCGCGGGATGAGACCCAGTACTTC

J: TRBJ1-1
V: TRBV20-1
D: -
size: -
CDR3: CSVTGGRAEAFF
DNA: TGCAGTGTTACCGGGGGTCGGGCTGAAGCTTTCTTT

J: TRBJ1-1
V: TRBV29-1
D: TRBD1
size: -
CDR3: CSAHRDRNTEAFF
DNA: TGCAGCGCTCACCGGGACAGGAACACTGAAGCTTTCTTT

J: TRBJ2-2
V: TRBV29-1
D: -
size: -
CDR3: CSVAGRTNTGELFF
DNA: TGCAGCGTAGCCGGACGGACTAACACCGGGGAGCTGTTTTTT

J: TRBJ1-1
V: TRBV5-8
D: -
size: -
CDR3: CASRRPLEAEAFF
DNA: TGTGCCAGCAGAAGGCCCTTGGAAGCTGAAGCTTTCTTT

J: TRBJ1-6
V: TRBV5-5
D: -
size: -
CDR3: CASSLEGDYNSPLHF
DNA: TGTGCCAGCAGCTTGGAAGGGGACTATAATTCACCCCTCCACTTT

J: TRBJ1-6
V: TRBV3-1
D: -
size: many
CDR3: CASSQGMIGTRGNSPLHF
DNA: TGTGCCAGCAGCCAAGGGATGATCGGGACCAGGGGTAATTCACCCCTCCACTTT

J: TRBJ1-2
V: TRBV29-1
D: TRBD1
size: few
CDR3: CSVAQGARGYTF
DNA: TGCAGCGTTGCCCAGGGGGCTCGTGGCTACACCTTC

J: TRBJ2-2
V: TRBV21-1
D: -
size: many
CDR3: CASSKRGLAGGLSVSQGSPGELFF
DNA: TGTGCCAGCAGCAAACGGGGACTAGCGGGGGGCCTTTCGGTTTCTCAAGGTTCCCCCGGGGAGCTGTTTTTT

J: TRBJ1-1
V: TRBV6-2/TRBV6-3
D: -
size: -
CDR3: CASTLGTEAFF
DNA: TGTGCCAGCACTCTAGGAACTGAAGCTTTCTTT

J: TRBJ2-3
V: TRBV19
D: -
size: few
CDR3: CASSRGLSITDTQYF
DNA: TGTGCCAGTAGTCGCGGACTGTCTATCACAGATACGCAGTATTTT

J: TRBJ2-2
V: TRBV7-3
D: -
size: few
CDR3: CASSYRGGLFF
DNA: TGTGCCAGCAGCTATAGAGGAGGGCTGTTTTTT

J: TRBJ2-3
V: TRBV18
D: TRBD2
size: many
CDR3: CASSRPSGGAEDTQYF
DNA: TGTGCCAGCTCAAGGCCTAGCGGGGGGGCCGAAGATACGCAGTATTTT

J: TRBJ1-2
V: TRBV20-1
D: -
size: many
CDR3: CRHNGDNYGYTF
DNA: TGCAGACACAACGGGGATAACTATGGCTACACCTTC

J: TRBJ2-3
V: TRBV29-1
D: TRBD1
size: few
CDR3: CSVDRDRDTDTQYF
DNA: TGCAGCGTCGACCGGGACAGAGACACAGATACGCAGTATTTT

J: TRBJ2-2
V: TRBV11-2
D: TRBD1
size: -
CDR3: CASIGQQGSSGELFF
DNA: TGTGCCAGCATTGGTCAACAGGGGAGTTCCGGGGAGCTGTTTTTT

J: TRBJ1-2
V: TRBV7-9
D: -
size: few
CDR3: CASSLTVMAGAGYTF
DNA: TGTGCCAGCAGCTTAACAGTTATGGCGGGGGCAGGCTACACCTTC

J: TRBJ2-5
V: TRBV18
D: -
size: -
CDR3: CASSPTVQETQYF
DNA: TGTGCCAGCTCACCGACAGTCCAAGAGACCCAGTACTTC

J: TRBJ2-3
V: TRBV11-2
D: -
size: -
CDR3: CASWASGALLYF
DNA: -

J: TRBJ1-1
V: TRBV12-3/TRBV12-4
D: -
size: many
CDR3: CASSSGPATEAFF
DNA: TGTGCCAGCAGCTCAGGACCGGCGACTGAAGCTTTCTTT

J: TRBJ1-1
V: TRBV5-5
D: -
size: -
CDR3: CASSVGNPSTEAFF
DNA: TGTGCCAGCAGCGTGGGTAATCCGAGCACTGAAGCTTTCTTT

J: TRBJ2-2
V: TRBV7-2
D: -
size: few
CDR3: CASSSRTYSVNTGELFF
DNA: TGTGCCAGCAGCAGCCGAACCTACTCTGTGAACACCGGGGAGCTGTTTTTT

J: TRBJ1-2
V: TRBV12-3/TRBV12-4
D: -
size: -
CDR3: CASSPGQTYGYTF
DNA: TGTGCCAGCAGTCCAGGACAGACCTATGGCTACACCTTC

J: TRBJ2-6
V: TRBV2
D: -
size: many
CDR3: CASSHRGQGIGANVLTF
DNA: TGTGCCAGCAGTCACCGGGGCCAGGGGATAGGGGCCAACGTCCTGACTTTC

J: TRBJ2-1
V: TRBV9
D: TRBD1
size: -
CDR3: CATQTGTGQYNEQFF
DNA: TGTGCCACCCAGACCGGGACAGGGCAATACAATGAGCAGTTCTTC

J: TRBJ2-1
V: TRBV27
D: -
size: few
CDR3: CASSLFPGRPNEQFF
DNA: TGTGCCAGCAGTTTATTTCCGGGCAGGCCCAATGAGCAGTTCTTC

J: TRBJ1-5
V: TRBV6-1
D: -
size: -
CDR3: CASSVVQIFSNQPQHF
DNA: TGTGCCAGCAGTGTAGTACAAATTTTTAGCAATCAGCCCCAGCATTTT

J: TRBJ1-6
V: TRBV6-5
D: TRBD1
size: many
CDR3: CASSYSRTGRSPLHF
DNA: TGTGCCAGCAGTTACTCGCGGACAGGGAGGTCACCCCTCCACTTT

J: TRBJ1-4
V: TRBV5-6
D: -
size: many
CDR3: CASSLVGREEEKLFF
DNA: TGTGCCAGCAGCTTGGTGGGCAGGGAGGAAGAAAAACTGTTTTTT